This T cell receptor beta chain was captured by sequencing in a study of cytomegalovirus exposure and HLA in healthy donors. Method: immunoSEQ multiplex PCR; TCRdb's copy keeps in-frame clones and lacks some. The sample contains under 250,000 clones, around 87% of which appear only once. The CDR3 loop spans 15 amino acids. V dropped 2 bases and J dropped 5 bases, with 16 bases sitting between them. The germline gives CDR1 SGHNT, CDR2 YYREEE (reference sequence). The chain combines TRBV5-4 with TRBJ2-5; TRBD2 might be the D (5 bases). The material sequenced was PBMCs. The clonotype comes from a man younger than 35 in good health and CMV-seronegative. CDR3 sequence: CASSFRQDPGETQYF. Here the CDR3 DNA reads TGTGCCAGCAGCTTTAGGCAGGATCCGGGGGAGACCCAGTACTTC.